These 23 T cell receptor beta chains share one sample of origin, sequenced in a study of metastatic and nonmetastatic thyroid tumors. Thyroid surgery was performed in patients who had received no treatment beforehand. TCRdb reassembled clones from the PCR reads with MiXCR. The sample contains tens of thousands of clones, over 15% of which appear only once. What was sequenced was blood. The receptor source for this set is a female donor with papillary thyroid cancer or a benign thyroid nodule (not recorded which). Some clones in this sample may be carry-over from other donors' samples.

This clone came up many times. The chain combines TRBV6-1 with TRBJ2-2, with TRBD2 identical over 11 bases. V shed 6 bases and J 7 bases; nucleotides not matched to a gene: 10. The CDR3 spans 16 residues. CDR1 and CDR2 (germline): MNHNS, SASEGT. CDR3 nucleotide sequence: TGTGCCAGCAGATTTCGACTAGCGGGGTTGGGCGGGGAGCTGTTTTTT. Its translation: CASRFRLAGLGGELFF.

This clone came up many times. The CDR3: CASSLDLAGYSYNEQFF. The CDR3 DNA follows: TGTGCCAGCAGCTTAGACCTAGCGGGATACTCCTACAATGAGCAGTTCTTC. The J gene is TRBJ2-1, the V gene TRBV7-6, with 9 bases that match TRBD2. This CDR3 spans 17 amino acids. The V segment lost 1 base and the J segment 0 bases; nucleotides outside the gene matches: 4. Germline V gives CDR1 SGHVS, CDR2 FNYEAQ.

This clone was counted ten times or more. Just one base apart from a much larger clone, this may be a read error. The chain recombines TRBV10-3 with TRBJ1-1; D is perhaps TRBD1 (5 bases). This CDR3 comprises 12 residues. Per germline, CDR1 ENHRY and CDR2 SYGVKD. The CDR3 reads CAIASGGTEALF. The CDR3 nucleotides are TGTGCCATCGCAAGTGGGGGGACTGAAGCTCTCTTT.

This clone was seen repeatedly, ten times or more. The genes are TRBV6-6 and TRBJ2-3; D not resolved. V was trimmed by 2 bases and J by 3 bases, leaving 15 bases between them. This CDR3 has 16 residues. The germline gives CDR1 MNHNY, CDR2 SVGAGI (reference sequence). The chain's CDR3 is CASSYARAMETDTQYF. CDR3 sequence (DNA): TGTGCCAGCAGTTACGCCCGGGCCATGGAGACAGATACGCAGTATTTT.

This clone was observed at least ten times. This clone may be a read error of a much larger clone one base away. In this CDR3 the conserved last residue, phenylalanine or tryptophan, is missing, so a read error is likely. The chain couples TRBV24-1 to TRBJ2-2, with D tentatively TRBD1 (6 bases). The length of the CDR3 is 15 residues. Germline values: CDR1 KGHDR, CDR2 SFDVKD. Trimming shortened V by 6 bases and J by 2 bases, and 12 bases separated the two germline ends. CDR3 residues: CATSSGQRNTGELFV. In DNA form, the CDR3 reads TGTGCCACCAGTTCTGGACAGCGCAACACCGGGGAGCTGTTTGTT.

This clone was seen a few times. The chain uses TRBV6-1 and TRBJ2-2; the D is unclear. Germline V gene data show CDR1 as MNHNS and CDR2 as SASEGT. The CDR3 has 14 amino acids. V lost 5 bases to trimming and J lost 1 base, with 8 bases between them. CDR3 sequence (DNA): TGTGCCAGCAGTATGGACGGGAACACCGGGGAGCTGTTTTTT. Its protein product is CASSMDGNTGELFF.

This clone appeared many times. The same CDR3 arises from other DNA sequences in this sample as well. The chain combines TRBV20-1 with TRBJ2-5, with TRBD2 as a possible D gene (5 bases). Deletions cut 3 bases from V and 2 bases from J, with 10 bases between. Germline V CDR1 and CDR2: DFQATT, SNEGSKA (reference sequence). The CDR3 is 13 amino acids. CDR3 nucleotide sequence: TGCAGTGCTAGGGAGGACGAACAAGAGACCCAGTACTTC. Residues: CSAREDEQETQYF.

This clone was counted only a few times. The chain is built from TRBV12-3 or TRBV12-4 and TRBJ2-1, with D tentatively TRBD1 (6 bases). This CDR3 comprises 14 residues. Trimming shortened V by 2 bases and J by 5 bases, and 10 bases separated the two germline ends. CDR3 region: CASSLPQGNNEQFF. Written as DNA, the CDR3 is TGTGCCAGCAGTTTACCTCAGGGGAACAATGAGCAGTTCTTC.

The chain uses TRBV6-4 and TRBJ2-1, with D perhaps given as TRBD1 or TRBD2 (5 bases each). V was pared by 5 bases and J by 7 bases, with 12 bases between. The CDR3 runs 13 residues. CDR1 MRHNA and CDR2 SNTAGT come from the germline V gene. The CDR3 region is CASSTGTENEQFF. The CDR3 DNA is TGTGCCAGCAGTACCGGGACGGAAAATGAGCAGTTCTTC.

The CDR3 DNA reads TGTGCCAGCAGCTCTAGGACAGTATACGAGCAGTACTTC. This encodes CASSSRTVYEQYF. The chain is built from TRBV11-3 and TRBJ2-7; TRBD1 is a possible D gene (6 bases). This CDR3 has 13 residues. Per germline, CDR1 SGHNT and CDR2 YENEEA. V was clipped by 4 bases and J by 4 bases, with 11 bases between them.

The table lists this clone with many counts. The genes are TRBV6-2 or TRBV6-3 and TRBJ2-7; D is ambiguous. V dropped 2 bases and J dropped 1 base, with 9 bases sitting between them. CDR1 and CDR2 (germline): MNHEY, SVGEGT. The CDR3 loop spans 14 amino acids. For the CDR3, the DNA is TGTGCCAGCAGTTACCGGCCTTCATCCTACGAGCAGTACTTC. It translates to CASSYRPSSYEQYF.

This clone was recorded at least ten times. The chain uses TRBV20-1 and TRBJ2-7, with 13 positions matching TRBD2. The CDR3 covers 14 residues. Losses at the gene ends were 5 bases for V and 4 bases for J; bases not matched to a gene: 5. Germline CDR1 DFQATT, CDR2 SNEGSKA (reference sequence). For the CDR3, the DNA is TGCAGTGCTCTAGGACTAGCGGGAGAGTACGAGCAGTACTTC. It encodes CSALGLAGEYEQYF.

This clone was observed at least ten times. The chain carries TRBV2 and TRBJ2-3; 9 positions match TRBD1. Germline-derived CDR1 and CDR2 are SNHLY and FYNNEI. V lost 6 bases, J lost 5 bases, and 6 bases stayed unmatched. The CDR3 is made up of 14 amino acids. CDR3: CASRPGQGEDTQYF. CDR3 nucleotide sequence: TGTGCCAGCAGGCCGGGACAGGGAGAAGATACGCAGTATTTT. Filled out from reference TRBV2 and TRBJ2-3, the complete variable domain reads EPEVTQTPSHQVTQMGQEVILRCVPISNHLYFYWYRQILGQKVEFLVSFYNNEISEKSEIFDDQFSVERPDGSNFTLKIRSTKLEDSAMYFCASRPGQGEDTQYFGPGTRLTVL.

This clone was observed many times. This may be a read error, as it is one base from a much larger clone. The V and J genes are TRBV12-3 or TRBV12-4 and TRBJ1-5; TRBD1 is a possible D gene (5 bases). The CDR3 is 14 amino acids. The DNA of the CDR3 is TGTGCCAGCAGTTGGGCAGGGTATGATCAGCCCCGGCATTTT. Translation gives CASSWAGYDQPRHF.

The V gene is TRBV12-3 or TRBV12-4, the J gene TRBJ2-5; D could derive from TRBD1 or TRBD2 (7 bases each). The CDR3 is made up of 12 amino acids. V lost 8 bases to trimming and J lost 9 bases, with 16 bases between them. The CDR3 loop is CASQRGREPQYF. CDR3 nucleotide sequence: TGTGCCAGCCAAAGGGGGCGGGAGCCCCAGTACTTC.

This clone has ten or more counts. The genes are TRBV5-4 and TRBJ1-2, with TRBD1 matching over 9 bases. This CDR3 comprises 15 residues. Per the germline V gene, CDR1 is SGHNT and CDR2 is YYREEE (reference sequence). V dropped 4 bases and J dropped 5; count of bases not matched to a gene: 9. This CDR3 is CASSTTGGRWYGYTF. The CDR3 DNA sequence: TGTGCCAGCAGCACGACAGGGGGAAGGTGGTATGGCTACACCTTC. Together with reference TRBV5-4 and TRBJ1-2, the CDR3 gives the full variable domain: ETGVTQSPTHLIKTRGQQVTLRCSSQSGHNTVSWYQQALGQGPQFIFQYYREEENGRGNFPPRFSGLQFPNYSSELNVNALELDDSALYLCASSTTGGRWYGYTFGSGTRLTVV.

This clone was seen at least ten times. V gene TRBV6-5 combines with J gene TRBJ1-3; 8 nucleotides match TRBD1. The CDR3 runs 17 residues. Germline trimming cut 0 bases from V and 3 bases from J; bases unmatched to any gene: 7. Germline V gene lookup returns CDR1 MNHEY and CDR2 SVGAGI. As DNA, the CDR3 is TGTGCCAGCAGTTACTCTTTTTGGACAGGGAGTGGAAACACCATATATTTT. The encoded protein is CASSYSFWTGSGNTIYF.

This clone was counted at least ten times. V is TRBV7-8 and J is TRBJ1-2; D gene unclear. The CDR3 is 13 residues long. V shed 7 bases and J shed 3 bases, with 12 bases lying between them. Germline V gene lookup returns CDR1 SGHVS and CDR2 FQNEAQ. CDR3 DNA sequence: TGTGCCAGCAAGGGCAGTGATTACTATGGCTACACCTTC. It yields the protein CASKGSDYYGYTF. Full variable domain (remainder filled in from reference TRBV7-8 and TRBJ1-2): GAGVSQSPRYKVAKRGQDVALRCDPISGHVSLFWYQQALGQGPEFLTYFQNEAQLDKSGLPSDRFFAERPEGSVSTLKIQRTQQEDSAVYLCASKGSDYYGYTFGSGTRLTVV.

This clone appeared many times. This chain links TRBV12-3 or TRBV12-4 with TRBJ2-1, with TRBD2 identical over 9 bases. The ends lost 5 bases at V and 0 bases at J; junction bases unmatched: 8. The CDR3 is made up of 17 amino acids. Here the CDR3 reads CASSQPGLAFSYNEQFF. As DNA, the CDR3 is TGTGCCAGCAGTCAACCGGGACTAGCATTCTCCTACAATGAGCAGTTCTTC.

The chain uses TRBV5-1 and TRBJ1-1; D gene unclear. V was clipped by 1 base and J by 2 bases, with 6 bases between them. CDR3 size: 13 residues. Germline CDR1 SGHRS, CDR2 YFSETQ. The CDR3: CASSLTDNTEAFF. The CDR3 DNA sequence: TGCGCCAGCAGCTTGACTGATAACACTGAAGCTTTCTTT.

This clone was observed at least ten times. This chain links TRBV6-2 or TRBV6-3 with TRBJ2-5, with 9 nucleotides matching TRBD2. The J segment lost 2 bases and the V segment lost 6 bases, leaving 10 bases of the junction unmatched. CDR3 length equals 16 residues. Germline values: CDR1 MNHEY, CDR2 SVGEGT. The CDR3 loop reads CASRSEWREGQETQYF. Here the CDR3 DNA reads TGTGCCAGCAGATCAGAATGGCGGGAGGGGCAAGAGACCCAGTACTTC.

There are many counts of this clone. This sequence joins TRBV20-1 and TRBJ2-5; 7 nucleotides line up with TRBD1. J was trimmed by 2 bases and V by 1 base; bases with no gene match: 4. From germline, CDR1 is DFQATT and CDR2 SNEGSKA (reference sequence). The CDR3 loop spans 14 amino acids. CDR3 sequence (DNA): TGCAGTGCTAGAGGGGACAGCGGACAAGAGACCCAGTACTTC. Protein product: CSARGDSGQETQYF.

About this clone: This could be a read error, since a much larger clone is one nucleotide away. Written as DNA, the CDR3 is TGTGCCAGCAGCCCGACTAGCGGGAGGTCAGATACGCAGTATTTT. The encoded protein is CASSPTSGRSDTQYF. The J gene is TRBJ2-3, the V gene TRBV3-1; the match to TRBD2 covers 13 bases. V lost 4 bases, J lost 4 bases, and 2 bases stayed unmatched. Looked up from germline, CDR1 is LGHDT and CDR2 is YNNKEL (reference sequence). The CDR3 is made up of 15 amino acids.